Included here is one T cell receptor beta chain sequence, with context. This clonotype was seen a handful of times. This receptor's antigen is unknown. No much larger clonotype is one base removed from it; base qualities were not supplied. Library preparation used 5' RACE. Sequenced using an Illumina HiSeq 2500. A second PCR of about 7 to 12 cycles was run with a J-beta primer mix and a sample-barcoded 5' primer. A template-switch 5' adaptor carrying 12 random nucleotides introduced a unique molecular identifier onto each TCR beta cDNA molecule. Each sample yielded at least 2.5 million CDR3-containing paired-end reads. First-strand cDNA synthesis was performed from all RNA using the Mint cDNA synthesis kit, with priming by a TRBC-specific oligonucleotide. All cDNA was treated with uracil-DNA glycosylase and then went through a first 18-cycle PCR with the universal primers M1SS and BC2_uni_R. Per the source publication's procedure: For normalization, 1 million high-quality reads were randomly selected from each sample, with every read carrying a distinct molecular identifier. Reads with shared molecular identifiers were discarded instead of being binned into consensus sequences. MiTCR, with a Q25 quality threshold and the strictest error-elimination algorithm, was used for CDR3 identification, clonotype clustering and error correction. Lower-bound total TCR beta diversity was estimated with a nonparametric unseen species model using Euler transformation. The raw public reads went through TCRdb reprocessing: fastp at Q25, MiXCR clone calling, in-frame beta chains kept. All rows with the same CDR3 protein become a single entry with the most common DNA and genes. The V and J calls come from TCRdb's annotation, not from the publication. The table for this sample lists about 1 million distinct CDR3 sequences; under 30% of them were counted only once. The biggest ten clones account for around 0.75% of the sample.

The record originates from a study of blood T cells in healthy people across ages (dated by TCRdb to the mid-2010s). For the study in its entirety: Template switching captured roughly one uniquely barcoded TCR beta cDNA molecule per two T cells in model experiments. Two additional independent replicas of 1 million unique cDNA reads from the same blood draw were analyzed for two donors (one aged 18 to 30 and one aged 80 or older). Age-related changes in TCR beta repertoire diversity were measured in the study by deep sequencing normalized with unique cDNA molecular identifiers. The donors were split into four age groups: young (average around 15 years), middle-aged (nearly 40), aged (62) and long-lived (about 82). Here is what the overall study found, with its caveats: Bulk unsorted PBMC profiling prevented conclusive comparison of naive and antigen-experienced compartments. There was a strong correlation between observed TCR beta diversity and the percentage of naive T cells measured by flow cytometry. Observed TCR beta diversity per million T cells fell roughly linearly with age, and a significant reduction was already apparent by age roughly 40. Estimates of total diversity based on one million sequenced T cells were considered lower bounds and underestimates. Because donor CMV infection status was unknown, age-related changes in expanded clonotypes were potentially confounded. Compared with the aged group, the long-lived group had more naive CD4+ T cells, fewer expanded clones and increased TCR diversity, a pattern suggesting age selection.

The roughly 39 donors, aged roughly 6 to 95 years, were systemically healthy Caucasian individuals from Russia. Each donor gave around 9.9 milliliters of peripheral blood, collected into EDTA-treated Vacutainer tubes. PBMCs were isolated by Ficoll-Paque density-gradient centrifugation, with at least 6 million obtained per sample. Total RNA, at least 6 micrograms per sample, was extracted from PBMCs with Trizol reagent. Naive CD45RAhigh/CD27high T cell percentages were measured by flow cytometry on a PBMC aliquot from every donor. The same specimen was also included in a second study, on T cells of mothers and their children. The other study reports the following: Nine systemically healthy Caucasian individuals served as donors, namely three mothers together with their six children. cDNA synthesis consumed the entire amount of extracted RNA, loaded at approximately 1.6 ug RNA in each 15 ul reaction. In the second PCR, the M1S primer introduced both the sample barcodes and 2-4 random nucleotides. Each mother yielded over 8 million TCR beta CDR3 reads and each child 3 million to 3.5 million reads. TCR recombination output is similarly shaped by thymic selection in related and unrelated pairs, with a minor effect exerted by inherited differences. Normalized repertoire overlap was always slightly but never significantly higher in related than unrelated mother-child pairs. No persistent microchimeric T cell clones were detected, at a sensitivity of 90 to 100 clones per million clonotypes. In the study, deep NGS was used to compare the TCR beta repertoires of mothers and children, and features distinguishing related mother-child pairs from unrelated individuals were sought. The mean age was 40 +/- 4 years for the mothers and about 10 +/- 4 years for the children. After adapters were ligated using NEBNext reagents, the libraries underwent 100+100 nt paired-end sequencing on an Illumina HiSeq 2000. To avoid cross-contamination, the mother libraries and the child libraries were prepared a month apart and sequenced in separate runs. Each donor had between about 450,000 and 2,200,000 distinct TCR beta clonotypes identified. Naive TCR beta clonotypes were estimated from low-frequency clonotypes matched to each donor's FACS-determined naive share, without sorting.

The sequencing input was blood. This sequence was found in a girl aged 2 to 9 in good health.

The CDR3 region reads CAISDGTGGGYTF. In nucleotide form, the sequence is TGTGCCATCAGTGATGGGACAGGGGGTGGCTACACCTTC. The chain employs TRBV10-3 and TRBJ1-2, with 11 middle bases fitting TRBD1. The junction shows trimming of 3 bases on V and 7 bases on J, and the gene matches do not reach 1 base of it. Its CDR3 holds 13 amino acids, cysteine through phenylalanine. Left in the record is the CDR3 DNA by itself, 39 bases read in frame from the first base. According to the germline V gene, CDR1 reads ENHRY and CDR2 reads SYGVKD.